Listed below are T cell receptor beta chains from one sample, sequenced in a study of blood T cells in healthy people across ages. TCRdb reanalysed the 5' RACE reads using MiXCR and keeps one entry per CDR3 protein. The table lists 650,000 to 1,000,000 distinct CDR3 sequences, 35% to 40% of them singletons. Sequencing was performed on blood. These receptors originate from a man between 18 and 35 years old in good health. Both conserved end residues are part of each CDR3.

j_call v_call cdr3_aa
TRBJ1-2 TRBV7-2 CASSSRTGGTYGYTF
TRBJ2-3 TRBV29-1 CSVRVGDTQYF
TRBJ1-1 TRBV20-1 CSARDRGEAFF
TRBJ2-5 TRBV14 CASSHSDHDLGQYF
TRBJ1-6 TRBV20-1 CSARDPETLMNSPLHF
TRBJ2-1 TRBV20-1 CSATQTGGSYNEQFF
TRBJ1-5 TRBV6-5 CASGTNVYQPQHF
TRBJ1-1 TRBV9 CASSVQGKASTEAFF
TRBJ1-5 TRBV4-1 CASSRTANQPQHF
TRBJ2-7 TRBV4-2 CASSQGVWEQGVYEQYF
TRBJ2-5 TRBV5-1 CASSSIRGAALKETQYF
TRBJ2-1 TRBV12-3/TRBV12-4 CASSLGPAGEQFF
TRBJ2-5 TRBV5-4 CASSPTGTTVREQYF
TRBJ2-1 TRBV27 CASSLNRQSNEQFF
TRBJ2-1 TRBV4-3 CASSQVPGTGNNEQFF
TRBJ1-4 TRBV25-1 CASSPGGVRASNEKLFF
TRBJ2-5 TRBV12-3/TRBV12-4 CASSLRGHQETQYF
TRBJ1-5 TRBV3-1 CASSQAGTGGLQPQHF
TRBJ1-2 TRBV12-3/TRBV12-4 CASSVHGGDGYTF
TRBJ1-5 TRBV20-1 CSAKNSLLTGGIRQPQHF
TRBJ2-3 TRBV10-3 CAISDPGGRTDTQYF
TRBJ1-1 TRBV5-1 CASSPATGSTEAFF
TRBJ2-3 TRBV6-5 CASSQGLVGTTDTQYF
TRBJ2-1 TRBV14 CASSQAEYNEQFF
TRBJ2-4 TRBV12-3/TRBV12-4 CASSPRVSKNIQYF
TRBJ2-7 TRBV24-1 CATSDYEQYF
TRBJ2-5 TRBV2 CASMAALQETQYF